One and the same sample provided the 12 T cell receptor beta chains below, sequenced in a study of blood T cell repertoires in COVID-19. The data were produced by immunoSEQ multiplex PCR, yet TCRdb's version contains in-frame clones alone and is incomplete. The data contain 150,000 to 200,000 clones, 85% of them singletons. Sequencing used peripheral blood. All receptors come from a human donor with acute or convalescent COVID-19. The donor label of this sample is uncertain.

V usage is TRBV19 and J usage is TRBJ1-3, with TRBD1 as a possible D gene (6 bases). V lost 5 bases and J 0 bases, leaving 14 bases between the germline ends. Germline V gives CDR1 LNHDA, CDR2 SQIVND (reference sequence). This CDR3 region has 16 residues. The CDR3 loop reads CASSSPGHSSGNTIYF. The CDR3 coding sequence is TGTGCCAGTAGTTCCCCGGGACACAGCTCTGGAAACACCATATATTTT.

The V and J genes are TRBV6-6 and TRBJ2-7; 11 bases line up with TRBD2. The CDR3 consists of 16 residues. In germline, CDR1 is MNHNY, CDR2 SVGAGI (reference sequence). Trimming at V came to 0 bases and at J to 4 bases, leaving 5 bases not matched to a gene. CDR3 in DNA: TGTGCCAGCAGTTACTCGTATGGGACTAGCGGATACGAGCAGTACTTC. Amino acids: CASSYSYGTSGYEQYF.

This clone was seen only a few times. The CDR3 loop is CASSLGQNNSPLHF. In nucleotides, the CDR3 is TGTGCCAGCAGCCTAGGACAGAATAATTCACCCCTCCACTTT. This rearrangement joins TRBV6-5 to TRBJ1-6; perhaps TRBD1 as D (6 bases). Germline CDR1 reads MNHEY; CDR2 reads SVGAGI. Between the trimmed V and J ends, which lost 6 bases and 5 bases, there was a span of 11 bases. The CDR3 runs to 14 residues.

This chain uses TRBV7-2 with TRBJ1-4; the match to TRBD1 covers 12 bases. Trimming at V came to 0 bases and at J to 7 bases, leaving 0 bases not matched to a gene. The CDR3 is 15 amino acids. The germline V gene has CDR1 SGHTA and CDR2 FQGNSA. The CDR3 here is CASSLAGQGAEKLFF. CDR3 DNA sequence: TGTGCCAGCAGCTTAGCGGGACAGGGGGCTGAAAAACTGTTTTTT. Using reference TRBV7-2 and TRBJ1-4 for the parts outside the CDR3, the full variable domain is GAGVSQSPSNKVTEKGKDVELRCDPISGHTALYWYRQSLGQGLEFLIYFQGNSAPDKSGLPSDRFSAERTGGSVSTLTIQRTQQEDSAVYLCASSLAGQGAEKLFFGSGTQLSVL.

The chain has TRBV30 and TRBJ1-6; D gene uncertain. CDR3 length equals 14 residues. Per the germline V gene, CDR1 is GTSNPN and CDR2 is SVGIG (reference sequence). The V end was cut by 4 bases, the J end by 3 bases, with 10 bases between. CDR3 sequence (DNA): TGTGCCTGGAAATCCCCTATCTATAATTCACCCCTCCACTTT. It yields the protein CAWKSPIYNSPLHF.

This chain uses TRBV3-1 (or the pseudogene TRBV3-2) with TRBJ1-3; 8 nucleotides line up with TRBD1. V gave up 6 bases and J gave up 4 bases; unmatched junction bases: 17. Germline assignment: CDR1 LGHDT and CDR2 YNNKEL (reference sequence). The CDR3 has 18 amino acids. CDR3 protein: CASSHAQDRQGYGNTIYF. The CDR3 DNA is TGTGCCAGCAGTCACGCCCAGGACCGACAGGGGTACGGAAACACCATATATTTT.

The chain joins TRBV2 to TRBJ1-2; 10 bases agree with TRBD1. J was trimmed by 4 bases and V by 3 bases; bases with no gene match: 8. The CDR3 consists of 16 residues. Germline values: CDR1 SNHLY, CDR2 FYNNEI. CDR3 DNA: TGTGCCAGCAGTGACCAAGGGACAGGGGTTGCCTATGGCTACACCTTC. Translating gives CASSDQGTGVAYGYTF.

This sequence joins TRBV6-6 and TRBJ2-5, with 10 bases lining up with TRBD1. CDR1 MNHNY and CDR2 SVGAGI come from the germline V gene (reference sequence). V gave up 5 bases and J gave up 4 bases; unmatched junction bases: 4. The CDR3 sequence is 14 residues long. The CDR3 region is CASSRRDRGETQYF. The CDR3 DNA reads TGTGCCAGCAGTAGACGGGACAGGGGAGAGACCCAGTACTTC.

This rearrangement joins TRBV3-1 (or the pseudogene TRBV3-2) to TRBJ1-1, with TRBD1 matching over 7 bases. The V and J ends lost 1 base and 7 bases, in that order; junction bases with no gene match: 3. Germline-derived CDR1 and CDR2 are LGHDT and YNNKEL (reference sequence). The CDR3 is 13 amino acids. The CDR3 DNA sequence: TGTGCCAGCAGCCAAGGAGGGGGCTTTGAAGCTTTCTTT. Protein: CASSQGGGFEAFF.

This chain connects TRBV19 to TRBJ1-1; possible D gene TRBD1, 6 bases. V was clipped by 10 bases and J by 0 bases, with 18 bases between them. The length of the CDR3 is 15 residues. Per germline, CDR1 LNHDA and CDR2 SQIVND (reference sequence). This chain's CDR3 is CATRSLGALNTEAFF. The CDR3 DNA reads TGTGCCACCCGCTCCCTGGGGGCGTTGAACACTGAAGCTTTCTTT.

The V call is TRBV5-4, the J call TRBJ2-5; D perhaps matches TRBD2 (6 bases). In germline, CDR1 is SGHNT, CDR2 YYREEE (reference sequence). This CDR3 is built from 14 residues. The ends were cut back, 4 bases at V and 1 base at J, with 11 bases in the middle. This CDR3 reads CASSAGTSQETQYF. Written as DNA, the CDR3 is TGTGCCAGCAGCGCCGGGACTTCCCAAGAGACCCAGTACTTC. The full variable domain, in which reference TRBV5-4 and TRBJ2-5 provide the parts outside the CDR3, is ETGVTQSPTHLIKTRGQQVTLRCSSQSGHNTVSWYQQALGQGPQFIFQYYREEENGRGNFPPRFSGLQFPNYSSELNVNALELDDSALYLCASSAGTSQETQYFGPGTRLLVL.

The chain uses TRBV27 and TRBJ2-1; tentative D call: TRBD1 (7 bases). Germline assignment: CDR1 MNHEY and CDR2 SMNVEV (reference sequence). V lost 2 bases and J lost 6, with 14 bases in between. This CDR3 comprises 15 residues. This CDR3 is CASSLLQGRSNEQFF. The CDR3 DNA reads TGTGCCAGCAGTTTACTACAGGGGAGGAGCAATGAGCAGTTCTTC.